The sequence of this T cell receptor (beta chain) was determined in a study of cytomegalovirus exposure and HLA in healthy donors. This PCR relied on a set of 60 Vbeta primers and 13 Jbeta primers. Some clones are missing from TCRdb's copy, which holds only in-frame ones; the method was immunoSEQ multiplex PCR. The data show 84,000 or so clones, 76% seen once. This CDR3 region has 12 residues. CDR1 is MDHEN and CDR2 is SYDVKM in the germline V gene. Trimming shortened V by 2 bases and J by 6 bases, and 7 bases separated the two germline ends. The TCR originated in a male donor in good health and CMV-seronegative. The specimen was PBMCs. This sequence joins TRBV28 and TRBJ1-1; no firm D call. As DNA, the CDR3 is TGTGCCAGCAGTTTAGGAGGTGCTGAAGCTTTCTTT. Its protein product is CASSLGGAEAFF.